This T cell receptor gamma chain was profiled in a study of γδ T cells in repeated Plasmodium falciparum infection. Points on this clone: TCRdb's entry gives the protein of a much larger clone, which mismatches this DNA's translation at residue 4, likely from a read error; the protein reported here is translated from the DNA.

This CDR3 has 11 amino acids. From germline, CDR1 is GITISATS and CDR2 ISYDGTV (reference sequence). TCRdb re-called clones from the multiplex PCR reads via CATT. The sample shows roughly 13,000 gamma-chain clones, 1.5% to 2% of them seen only once. Vgamma9/Vdelta2+ and Vdelta2-negative gammadelta T cells were flow-sorted from PBMC for bulk sequencing. The source is a pool of human donors (malaria-infected and uninfected, not separated). Material: gamma-delta T cells from blood. The chain is built from TRGV9 and TRGJ1 or TRGJ2. The J gene, absent from TCRdb, was called here by matching the DNA to germline. As DNA, the CDR3 is TGTGCCTTGCGGGAGGTGCAGCAGAAACTCTTT. It is translated as CALREVQQKLF.